Following are 22 T cell receptor beta chains from one sample sequenced in a study of OX40 agonist ivuxolimab in advanced cancers. Receptor amplification or capture employed the immunoSEQ multiplex PCR assay. TCRdb stores this immuneACCESS table with in-frame sequences only. Part of the clones is absent; in the studies checked, under half of the shortfall reflects unresolved V genes, and no reason is known for the rest. The sample profile shows about 29,000 clones; about nine tenths of them were found once. 9.4% of the sample comes from the top ten. Here the sequenced sample was CD4+ or CD8+ T cells sorted from blood, taken in a trial of the OX40 agonist ivuxolimab. The receptors here all came from an adult with an advanced solid tumor such as melanoma, head and neck, liver or kidney cancer.

The chain couples TRBV29-1 to TRBJ2-1, with D maybe TRBD2 (5 bases). V was clipped by 6 bases and J by 10 bases, with 10 bases between them. This CDR3 has 10 amino acids. Germline V lookup: CDR1 SQVTM, CDR2 ANQGSEA. The DNA of the CDR3 is TGCAGCGTACCGGGGTCCGAGCAGTTCTTC. It specifies CSVPGSEQFF.

V is TRBV4-1 and J is TRBJ1-5; possible D gene TRBD1, 6 bases. The germline V gene has CDR1 MGHRA and CDR2 YSYEKL. This CDR3 is 16 amino acids long. V was cut by 3 bases and J by 3 bases, with 15 bases left in between. Here the CDR3 DNA reads TGCGCCAGCAGCCATGAACCGGGGGCAATCAATCAGCCCCAGCATTTT. It encodes CASSHEPGAINQPQHF.

The gene calls are TRBV10-3 and TRBJ2-7; 11 bases line up with TRBD2. The CDR3 extends over 15 amino acids. V gave up 4 bases and J gave up 2 bases; unmatched junction bases: 4. In germline, CDR1 is ENHRY, CDR2 SYGVKD. The CDR3 is CAISGASGRTYEQYF. The CDR3 nucleotides are TGTGCCATCAGTGGGGCTAGCGGGAGGACCTACGAGCAGTACTTC.

This chain joins TRBV5-6 and TRBJ2-7; 8 bases match TRBD1. The CDR3 length is 13 residues. Germline V gene sequence: CDR1 SGHDT, CDR2 YYEEEE. J lost 7 bases, V lost 2 bases, and 5 bases had no gene match. In DNA form, the CDR3 reads TGTGCCAGCAGCTTCGGACAGGGTACGGAGCAGTACTTC. Encoded protein: CASSFGQGTEQYF.

The chain joins TRBV11-2 to TRBJ2-7; D perhaps matches TRBD1 (6 bases). The V gene lost 1 base and the J gene lost 0 bases, with 13 bases spanning the gap. This CDR3 is built from 16 residues. The germline V gene encodes CDR1 SGHAT and CDR2 FQNNGV. CDR3 sequence reads: CASSLAGAGRSYEQYF. CDR3 sequence (DNA): TGTGCCAGCAGCTTAGCAGGGGCAGGTCGCTCCTACGAGCAGTACTTC.

The chain combines TRBV5-1 with TRBJ2-3; unclear D gene. V was trimmed by 2 bases and J by 4 bases, leaving 14 bases between them. The CDR3 has 15 residues. CDR1 is SGHRS, CDR2 YFSETQ, per germline. The CDR3 region has the DNA TGCGCCAGCAGCTTTTACAGATCGAGTTCAGATACGCAGTATTTT. As protein: CASSFYRSSSDTQYF.

This clone counts as medium-sized. The rearrangement uses TRBV4-1 and TRBJ2-7; D may correspond to TRBD1 or TRBD2 (5 bases each). The CDR3 is made up of 16 amino acids. Trimming shortened V by 0 bases and J by 2 bases, and 14 bases separated the two germline ends. Looked up from germline, CDR1 is MGHRA and CDR2 is YSYEKL. This chain's CDR3 is CASSQEGRDGTYEQYF. For the CDR3, the DNA is TGCGCCAGCAGCCAAGAGGGCAGGGACGGGACCTACGAGCAGTACTTC.

This chain uses TRBV6-5 with TRBJ1-1; 7 nucleotides match TRBD1. With 4 bases clipped from V and 1 base from J, the junction kept 9 bases outside the gene matches. In germline, CDR1 is MNHEY, CDR2 SVGAGI. The CDR3 is 16 residues long. CDR3 sequence: CASSLRPGTANTEAFF. Written as DNA, the CDR3 is TGTGCCAGCAGTTTGCGTCCCGGGACAGCGAACACTGAAGCTTTCTTT.

The chain recombines TRBV6-1 with TRBJ2-2; D uncertain. The germline V gene has CDR1 MNHNS and CDR2 SASEGT. V was cut by 2 bases and J by 1 base, with 8 bases left in between. CDR3 length equals 15 residues. CDR3 DNA: TGTGCCAGCAGTGAACTTGGGGTGAACACCGGGGAGCTGTTTTTT. It is translated as CASSELGVNTGELFF.

The chain combines TRBV19 with TRBJ1-1; D call uncertain. Trimming pared 2 bases from V and 7 bases from J, leaving 11 bases between. CDR3 size: 13 residues. From germline, CDR1 is LNHDA and CDR2 SQIVND (reference sequence). CDR3 loop: CASSIYGRGEAFF. The CDR3 DNA follows: TGTGCCAGTAGTATATACGGGCGTGGTGAAGCTTTCTTT.

The rearrangement uses TRBV4-1 and TRBJ2-5; D ambiguous. V lost 1 base to trimming and J lost 1 base, with 4 bases between them. The CDR3 has 13 residues. CDR1 and CDR2 (germline): MGHRA, YSYEKL. In DNA, the CDR3 is TGCGCCAGCAGCCAAGGGGCCCAAGAGACCCAGTACTTC. Amino acid sequence: CASSQGAQETQYF.

This chain connects TRBV6-5 to TRBJ2-1, with 8 bases fitting TRBD1. This CDR3 spans 14 amino acids. V shed 4 bases and J 7 bases; nucleotides not matched to a gene: 6. Germline V CDR1 and CDR2: MNHEY, SVGAGI. The CDR3 sequence: CASSWTGYGNEQFF. CDR3 nucleotides: TGTGCCAGCAGTTGGACAGGGTACGGAAATGAGCAGTTCTTC.

The chain recombines TRBV11-3 with TRBJ2-2; the D is unclear. Germline CDR1 reads SGHNT; CDR2 reads YENEEA. The CDR3 is 13 residues long. V shed 5 bases and J shed 2 bases, with 6 bases lying between them. This CDR3 is CASSPENTGELFF. CDR3 bases: TGTGCCAGCAGCCCAGAAAACACCGGGGAGCTGTTTTTT.

V is TRBV5-4 and J is TRBJ2-2, with D perhaps TRBD2 (6 bases). The CDR3 length is 15 residues. V lost 4 bases and J 3 bases, leaving 13 bases between the germline ends. The V gene's germline CDR1 is SGHNT and CDR2 YYREEE (reference sequence). CDR3 protein: CASSPGTSHTGELFF. DNA of the CDR3: TGTGCCAGCAGCCCCGGGACTTCTCACACCGGGGAGCTGTTTTTT.

The J gene is TRBJ2-3, the V gene TRBV27; the match to TRBD1 covers 9 bases. Trimming took 2 bases from V and 1 from J; bases not matched to a gene: 4. Per germline, CDR1 MNHEY and CDR2 SMNVEV (reference sequence). CDR3 size: 16 residues. CDR3 region: CASSLIRTGGTDTQYF. The CDR3 coding sequence is TGTGCCAGCAGTTTAATCCGGACAGGGGGCACAGATACGCAGTATTTT.

V usage is TRBV30 and J usage is TRBJ2-7; 10 positions match TRBD2. The CDR3 length is 13 residues. The germline gives CDR1 GTSNPN, CDR2 SVGIG (reference sequence). The J segment lost 5 bases and the V segment lost 1 base, leaving 2 bases of the junction unmatched. For the CDR3, the DNA is TGTGCCTGGAGTGCTAGCGGGGGCGACGAGCAGTACTTC. Its translation is CAWSASGGDEQYF.

V gene TRBV27 combines with J gene TRBJ1-5; TRBD1 might be the D (5 bases). Germline V lookup: CDR1 MNHEY, CDR2 SMNVEV (reference sequence). V lost 2 bases, J lost 9 bases, and 14 bases lay in between. The CDR3 is 14 amino acids. The CDR3 DNA sequence: TGTGCCAGCAGTTTAATTGGGGGAATCTCGCCCCAGCATTTT. It translates to CASSLIGGISPQHF.

V is TRBV7-9 and J is TRBJ2-7; D call uncertain. The CDR3 consists of 15 residues. Germline V CDR1 and CDR2: SEHNR, FQNEAQ (reference sequence). The V end was cut by 4 bases, the J end by 1 base, with 14 bases between. In DNA, the CDR3 is TGTGCCAGCAGCTCAGAGCGTGCGTCTTCCTACGAGCAGTACTTC. Translated, it gives CASSSERASSYEQYF. The entire variable domain, with the rest obtained from reference TRBV7-9 and TRBJ2-7, is as follows: DTGVSQNPRHKITKRGQNVTFRCDPISEHNRLYWYRQTLGQGPEFLTYFQNEAQLEKSRLLSDRFSAERPKGSFSTLEIQRTEQGDSAMYLCASSSERASSYEQYFGPGTRLTVT.

V usage is TRBV25-1 and J usage is TRBJ1-1; D gene uncertain. Between the trimmed V and J ends, which lost 9 bases and 5 bases, there was a span of 13 bases. Looked up from germline, CDR1 is MGHDK and CDR2 is SYGVNS. This CDR3 region has 12 residues. CDR3 bases: TGTGCCAGTCGTTTTTCGGGTACTGAAGCTTTCTTT. As protein: CASRFSGTEAFF.

This sequence joins TRBV6-6 and TRBJ2-5; D call uncertain. Germline V CDR1 and CDR2: MNHNY, SVGAGI (reference sequence). The V end lost 7 bases, the J end lost 5 bases, and 11 bases lay between the germline ends. This CDR3 comprises 12 residues. CDR3 sequence reads: CASTGVGETQYF. In DNA, the CDR3 is TGTGCCAGCACTGGGGTTGGGGAGACCCAGTACTTC.

The V call is TRBV6-6, the J call TRBJ2-1, with TRBD2 matching 11 bases. The CDR3 extends over 13 amino acids. CDR1 is MNHNY and CDR2 is SVGAGI in the germline V gene (reference sequence). The ends lost 5 bases at V and 6 bases at J; junction bases unmatched: 0. This CDR3 reads CASSLAGGNEQFF. The DNA of the CDR3 is TGTGCCAGCAGTCTAGCGGGGGGCAATGAGCAGTTCTTC.

This chain connects TRBV5-4 to TRBJ2-3; D may match TRBD1 or TRBD2 (5 bases each). V was shortened by 4 bases and J by 0 bases, with 12 bases between the two germline ends. The germline gives CDR1 SGHNT, CDR2 YYREEE (reference sequence). The CDR3 is 15 amino acids. The CDR3 coding sequence is TGTGCCAGCAGCCCGGGGTGGGGGAGCACAGATACGCAGTATTTT. Translated: CASSPGWGSTDTQYF.